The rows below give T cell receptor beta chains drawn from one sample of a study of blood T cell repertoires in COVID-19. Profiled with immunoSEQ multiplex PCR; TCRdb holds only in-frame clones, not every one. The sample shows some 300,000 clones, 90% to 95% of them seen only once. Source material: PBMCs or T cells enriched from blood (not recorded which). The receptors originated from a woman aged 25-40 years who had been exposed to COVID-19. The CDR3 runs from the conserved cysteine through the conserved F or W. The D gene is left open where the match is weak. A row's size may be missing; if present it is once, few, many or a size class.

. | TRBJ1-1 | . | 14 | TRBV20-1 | CSASSRVSGTEAFF | TGCAGTGCTAGTTCCAGGGTCTCGGGCACTGAAGCTTTCTTT
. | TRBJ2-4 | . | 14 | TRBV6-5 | CASSAGQSNFIQYF | TGTGCCAGCAGCGCGGGACAGAGTAATTTCATTCAGTACTTC
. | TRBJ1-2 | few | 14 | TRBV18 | CASSPPGQPYGYTF | TGTGCCAGCTCACCACCGGGGCAGCCCTATGGCTACACCTTC
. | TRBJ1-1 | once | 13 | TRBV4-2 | CASSQDIGFEAFF | TGTGCCAGCAGCCAAGATATCGGGTTTGAAGCTTTCTTT
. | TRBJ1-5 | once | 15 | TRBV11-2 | CASSSDMRRDQPQHF | TGTGCCAGCAGCTCCGATATGAGGAGGGATCAGCCCCAGCATTTT
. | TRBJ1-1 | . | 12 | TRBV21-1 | CASSKAGGEAFF | TGTGCCAGCAGCAAAGCGGGGGGTGAGGCTTTCTTT
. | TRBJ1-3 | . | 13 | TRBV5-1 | CASSSGSGNTIYF | TGCGCCAGCAGCTCGGGCTCTGGAAACACCATATATTTT
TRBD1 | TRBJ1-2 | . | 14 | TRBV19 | CASSIRQGNNGYTF | TGTGCCAGTAGTATTCGACAGGGAAATAATGGCTACACCTTC
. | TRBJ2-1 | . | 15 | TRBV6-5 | CASSYGGFSCNEQFF | TGTGCCAGCAGTTACGGAGGGTTTTCCTGCAATGAGCAGTTCTTC
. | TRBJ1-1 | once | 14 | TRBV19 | CASSMYGINTEAFF | TGTGCCAGTAGTATGTACGGGATCAACACTGAAGCTTTCTTT
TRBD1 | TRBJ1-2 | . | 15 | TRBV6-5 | CASSRPGTGRYGYTF | TGTGCCAGCAGCCGTCCCGGGACAGGGAGGTATGGCTACACCTTC
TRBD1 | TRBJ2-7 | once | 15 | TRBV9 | CASSPPDRAWNEQYF | TGTGCCAGCAGCCCACCGGACAGGGCATGGAACGAGCAGTACTTC
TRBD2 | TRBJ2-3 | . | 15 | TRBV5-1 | CASRGLAGHTDTQYF | TGCGCCAGCAGGGGACTAGCGGGGCACACAGATACGCAGTATTTT
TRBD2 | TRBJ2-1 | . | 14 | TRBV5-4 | CASSLKGTSNEQFF | TGTGCCAGCAGCTTGAAAGGGACTAGCAATGAGCAGTTCTTC
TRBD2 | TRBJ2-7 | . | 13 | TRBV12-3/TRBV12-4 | CASSSGGPYEQYF | TGTGCCAGCAGTAGCGGGGGTCCCTACGAGCAGTACTTC
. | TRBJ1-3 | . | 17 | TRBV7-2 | CASSLGGWLSSGNTIYF | TGTGCCAGCAGCTTAGGAGGGTGGCTGAGCTCTGGAAACACCATATATTTT
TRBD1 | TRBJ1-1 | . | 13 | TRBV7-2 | CASSGQGGTEAFF | TGTGCCAGCAGCGGACAGGGCGGAACTGAAGCTTTCTTT
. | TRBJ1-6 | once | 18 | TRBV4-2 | CASSQDTPGVDYNSPLHF | TGTGCCAGCAGCCAAGATACCCCAGGGGTCGACTATAATTCACCCCTCCACTTT
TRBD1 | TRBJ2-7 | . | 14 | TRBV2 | CASSRADRVHEQYF | TGTGCCAGCAGTAGAGCGGACAGGGTCCACGAGCAGTACTTC
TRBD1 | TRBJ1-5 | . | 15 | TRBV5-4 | CASSAGTGDLQPQHF | TGTGCCAGCAGCGCTGGGACAGGGGACCTTCAGCCCCAGCATTTT
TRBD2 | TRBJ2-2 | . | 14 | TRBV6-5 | CASRALAGGGELFF | TGTGCCAGCAGGGCGCTAGCGGGGGGAGGGGAGCTGTTTTTT
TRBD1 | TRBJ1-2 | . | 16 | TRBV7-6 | CASSLRRRDSPYGYTF | TGTGCCAGCAGCTTAAGGCGTAGGGACAGTCCCTATGGCTACACCTTC
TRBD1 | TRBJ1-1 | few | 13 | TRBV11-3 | CASSLDTGGEAFF | TGTGCCAGCAGCTTAGACACAGGGGGTGAAGCTTTCTTT
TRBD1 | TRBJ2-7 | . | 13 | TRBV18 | CASSLRQGDEQYF | TGTGCCAGCTCACTGAGACAGGGGGACGAGCAGTACTTC
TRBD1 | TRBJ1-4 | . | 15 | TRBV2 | CASSPHGTGGAKLFF | TGTGCCAGCAGTCCCCATGGGACAGGGGGCGCAAAACTGTTTTTT
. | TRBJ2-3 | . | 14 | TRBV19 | CASSIGRGPDTQYF | TGTGCCAGTAGTATAGGGCGGGGGCCAGATACGCAGTATTTT
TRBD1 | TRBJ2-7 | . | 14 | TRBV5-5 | CASSLRQGDLGQYF | TGTGCCAGCAGCTTGAGACAGGGGGATTTGGGCCAGTACTTC
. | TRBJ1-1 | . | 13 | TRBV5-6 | CASSWQRQTEAFF | TGTGCCAGCAGCTGGCAAAGACAGACTGAAGCTTTCTTT
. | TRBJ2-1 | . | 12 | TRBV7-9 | CASSSEFNEQFF | TGTGCCAGCAGCTCAGAATTCAATGAGCAGTTCTTC
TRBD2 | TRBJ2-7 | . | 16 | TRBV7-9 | CASSLEGLAGSYEQYF | TGTGCCAGCAGCTTAGAGGGACTAGCGGGCTCCTACGAGCAGTACTTC
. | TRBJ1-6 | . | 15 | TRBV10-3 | CAIGGGRTSISPLHF | TGTGCCATCGGGGGGGGGAGGACTTCGATTTCACCCCTCCACTTT